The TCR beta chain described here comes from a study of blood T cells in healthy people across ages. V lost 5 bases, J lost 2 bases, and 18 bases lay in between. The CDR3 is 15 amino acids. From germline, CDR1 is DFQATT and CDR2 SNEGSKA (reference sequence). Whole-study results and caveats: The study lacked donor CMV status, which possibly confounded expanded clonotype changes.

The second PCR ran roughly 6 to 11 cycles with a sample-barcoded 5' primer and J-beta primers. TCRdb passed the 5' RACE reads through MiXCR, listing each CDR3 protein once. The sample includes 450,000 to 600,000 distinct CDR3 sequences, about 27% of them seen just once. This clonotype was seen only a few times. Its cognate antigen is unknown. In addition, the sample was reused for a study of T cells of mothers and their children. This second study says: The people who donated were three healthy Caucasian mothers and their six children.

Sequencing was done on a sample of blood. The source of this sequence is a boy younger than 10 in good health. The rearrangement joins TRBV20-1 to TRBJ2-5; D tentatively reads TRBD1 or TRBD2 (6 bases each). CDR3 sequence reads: CSAGGRGLDQETQYF. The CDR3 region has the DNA TGCAGTGCTGGAGGCCGGGGGCTGGATCAAGAGACCCAGTACTTC.